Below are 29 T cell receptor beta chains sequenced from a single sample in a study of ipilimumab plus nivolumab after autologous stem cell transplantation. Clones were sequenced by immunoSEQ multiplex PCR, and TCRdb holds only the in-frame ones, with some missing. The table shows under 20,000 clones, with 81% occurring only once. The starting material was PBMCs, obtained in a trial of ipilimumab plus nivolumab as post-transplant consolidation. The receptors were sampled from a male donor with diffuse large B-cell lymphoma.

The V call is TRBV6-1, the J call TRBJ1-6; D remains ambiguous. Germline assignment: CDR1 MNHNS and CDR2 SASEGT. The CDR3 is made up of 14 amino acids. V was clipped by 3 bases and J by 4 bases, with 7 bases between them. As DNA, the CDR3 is TGTGCCAGCAGTGACGCGGGGTATAATTCACCCCTCCACTTT. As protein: CASSDAGYNSPLHF.

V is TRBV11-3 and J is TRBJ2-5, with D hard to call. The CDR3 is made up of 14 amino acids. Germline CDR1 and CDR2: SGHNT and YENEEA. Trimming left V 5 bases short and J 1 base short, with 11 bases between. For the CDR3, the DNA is TGTGCCAGCAGCGTGTCCGGCCTCCAAGAGACCCAGTACTTC. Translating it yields CASSVSGLQETQYF.

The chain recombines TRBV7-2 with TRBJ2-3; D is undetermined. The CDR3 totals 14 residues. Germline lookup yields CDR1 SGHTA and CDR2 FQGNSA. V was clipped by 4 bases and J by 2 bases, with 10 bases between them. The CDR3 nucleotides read TGTGCCAGCAGCTCTCGGTCGAACACAGATACGCAGTATTTT. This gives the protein CASSSRSNTDTQYF.

The chain's CDR3 is CSVVWGQGGETQYF. The CDR3 nucleotides read TGCAGCGTTGTTTGGGGACAGGGAGGGGAGACCCAGTACTTC. This chain uses TRBV29-1 with TRBJ2-5, with 9 positions matching TRBD1. This CDR3 region has 14 residues. The trim removed 4 bases at V and 5 bases at J, leaving 8 bases unmatched. Looked up from germline, CDR1 is SQVTM and CDR2 is ANQGSEA.

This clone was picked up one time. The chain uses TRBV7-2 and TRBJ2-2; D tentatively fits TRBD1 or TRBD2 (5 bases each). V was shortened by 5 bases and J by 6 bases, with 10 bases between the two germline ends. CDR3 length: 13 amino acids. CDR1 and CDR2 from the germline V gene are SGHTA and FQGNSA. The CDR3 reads CASSPGPPGELFF. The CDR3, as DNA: TGTGCCAGCAGCCCGGGACCGCCCGGGGAGCTGTTTTTT.

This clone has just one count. CDR3 region: CASSFQETQYF. The DNA for the CDR3 is TGTGCCAGCAGCTTTCAAGAGACCCAGTACTTC. V usage is TRBV13 and J usage is TRBJ2-5; D ambiguous. The CDR3 loop spans 11 amino acids. V lost 3 bases, J lost 2 bases, and 1 base lay in between. Germline V gene sequence: CDR1 PRHDT, CDR2 FYEKMQ (reference sequence).

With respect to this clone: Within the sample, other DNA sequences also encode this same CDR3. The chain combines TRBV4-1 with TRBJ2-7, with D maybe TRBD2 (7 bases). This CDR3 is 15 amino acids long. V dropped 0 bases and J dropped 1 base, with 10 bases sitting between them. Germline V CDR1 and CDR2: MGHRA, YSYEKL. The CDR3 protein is CASSQEGGGSYEQYF. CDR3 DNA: TGCGCCAGCAGCCAAGAAGGGGGGGGGTCCTACGAGCAGTACTTC.

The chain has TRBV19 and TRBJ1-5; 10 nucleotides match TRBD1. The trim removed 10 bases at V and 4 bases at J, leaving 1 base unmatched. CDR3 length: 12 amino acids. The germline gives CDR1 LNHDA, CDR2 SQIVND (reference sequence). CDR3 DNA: TGTGCCACGGGACAGGGGAATCAGCCCCAGCATTTT. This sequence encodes CATGQGNQPQHF.

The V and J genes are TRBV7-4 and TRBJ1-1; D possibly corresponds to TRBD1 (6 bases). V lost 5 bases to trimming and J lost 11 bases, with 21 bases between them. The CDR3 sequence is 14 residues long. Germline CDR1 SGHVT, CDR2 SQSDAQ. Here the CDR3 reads CASSPKCTGSQAFF. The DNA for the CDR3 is TGTGCCAGCAGCCCGAAATGCACAGGGAGCCAGGCTTTCTTT.

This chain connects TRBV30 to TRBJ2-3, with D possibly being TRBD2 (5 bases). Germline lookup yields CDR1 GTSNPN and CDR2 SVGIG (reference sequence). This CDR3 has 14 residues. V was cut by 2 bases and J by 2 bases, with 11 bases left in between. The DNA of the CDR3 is TGTGCCTGGAGTCGAGGGTCCAACACAGATACGCAGTATTTT. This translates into CAWSRGSNTDTQYF.

CDR3 sequence (DNA): TGTGCCAGCAGCTCCTCGGGGGTCTCCTACGAGCAGTACTTC. As protein: CASSSSGVSYEQYF. The J gene is TRBJ2-7, the V gene TRBV9; tentative D call: TRBD2 (6 bases). V was clipped by 4 bases and J by 0 bases, with 11 bases between them. The germline gives CDR1 SGDLS, CDR2 YYNGEE. The CDR3 runs to 14 residues.

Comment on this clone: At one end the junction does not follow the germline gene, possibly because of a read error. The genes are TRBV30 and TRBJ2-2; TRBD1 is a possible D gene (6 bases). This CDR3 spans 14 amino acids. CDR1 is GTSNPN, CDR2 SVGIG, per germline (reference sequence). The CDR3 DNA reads TGTGCCCGGAGAGAACAGGGCGGCACCGGGGAGCTGTTTTTT. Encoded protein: CARREQGGTGELFF.

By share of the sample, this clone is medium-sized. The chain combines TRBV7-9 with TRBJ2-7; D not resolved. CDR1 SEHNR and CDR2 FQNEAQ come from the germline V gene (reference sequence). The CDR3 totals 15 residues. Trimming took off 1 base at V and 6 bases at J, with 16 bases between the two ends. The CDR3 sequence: CASSLVGSQVLEQYF. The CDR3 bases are TGTGCCAGCAGCTTAGTAGGTAGCCAAGTCCTCGAGCAGTACTTC.

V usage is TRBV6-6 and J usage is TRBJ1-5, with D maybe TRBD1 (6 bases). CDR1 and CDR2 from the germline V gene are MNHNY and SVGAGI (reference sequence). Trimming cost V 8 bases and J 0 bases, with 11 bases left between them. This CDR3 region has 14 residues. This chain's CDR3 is CASRTAYSNQPQHF. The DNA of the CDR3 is TGTGCCAGCCGGACAGCTTATAGCAATCAGCCCCAGCATTTT.

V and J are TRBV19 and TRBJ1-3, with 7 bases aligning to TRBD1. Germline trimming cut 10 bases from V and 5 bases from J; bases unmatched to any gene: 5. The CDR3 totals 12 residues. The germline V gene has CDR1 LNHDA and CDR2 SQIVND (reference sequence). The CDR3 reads CATRTGRNTIYF. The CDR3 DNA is TGTGCCACCCGGACAGGAAGAAACACCATATATTTT.

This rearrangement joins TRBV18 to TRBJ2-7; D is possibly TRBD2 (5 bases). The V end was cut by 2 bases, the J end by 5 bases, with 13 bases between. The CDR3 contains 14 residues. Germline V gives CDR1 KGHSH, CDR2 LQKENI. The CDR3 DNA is TGTGCCAGCTCACCATCATCGGCCGGGGACGAGCAGTACTTC. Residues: CASSPSSAGDEQYF.

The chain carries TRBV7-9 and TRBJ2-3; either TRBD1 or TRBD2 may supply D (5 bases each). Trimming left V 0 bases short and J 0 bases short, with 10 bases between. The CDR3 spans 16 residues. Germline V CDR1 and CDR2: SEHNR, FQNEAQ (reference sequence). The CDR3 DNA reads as TGTGCCAGCAGCTTAGCGGGGGTTTCTAGCACAGATACGCAGTATTTT. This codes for CASSLAGVSSTDTQYF. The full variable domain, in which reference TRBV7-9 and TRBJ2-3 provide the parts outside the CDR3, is DTGVSQNPRHKITKRGQNVTFRCDPISEHNRLYWYRQTLGQGPEFLTYFQNEAQLEKSRLLSDRFSAERPKGSFSTLEIQRTEQGDSAMYLCASSLAGVSSTDTQYFGPGTRLTVL.

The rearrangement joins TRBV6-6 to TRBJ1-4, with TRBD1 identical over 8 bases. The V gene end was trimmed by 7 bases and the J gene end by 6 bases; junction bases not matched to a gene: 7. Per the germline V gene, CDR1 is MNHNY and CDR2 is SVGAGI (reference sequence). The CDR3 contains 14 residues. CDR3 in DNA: TGTGCCAGCATCAAACAGGGGGTGGATGAAAAACTGTTTTTT. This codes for CASIKQGVDEKLFF.

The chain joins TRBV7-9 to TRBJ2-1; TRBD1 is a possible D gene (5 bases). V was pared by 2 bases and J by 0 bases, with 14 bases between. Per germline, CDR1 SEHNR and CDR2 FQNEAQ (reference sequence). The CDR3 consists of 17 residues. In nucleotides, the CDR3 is TGTGCCAGCAGCTTATGGGTGGGGCAAAACTCCTACAATGAGCAGTTCTTC. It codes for CASSLWVGQNSYNEQFF.

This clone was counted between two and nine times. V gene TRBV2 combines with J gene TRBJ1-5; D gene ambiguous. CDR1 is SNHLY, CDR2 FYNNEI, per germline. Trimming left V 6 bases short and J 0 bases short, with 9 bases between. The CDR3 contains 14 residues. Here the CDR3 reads CASSLGNSNQPQHF. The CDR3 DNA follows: TGTGCCAGCAGCCTAGGCAATAGCAATCAGCCCCAGCATTTT.

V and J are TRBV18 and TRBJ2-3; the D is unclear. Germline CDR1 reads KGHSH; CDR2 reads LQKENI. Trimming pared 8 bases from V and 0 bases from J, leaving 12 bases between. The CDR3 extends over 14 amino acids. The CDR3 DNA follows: TGTGCCAGCGTTCCCGTGGGTAGCACAGATACGCAGTATTTT. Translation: CASVPVGSTDTQYF.

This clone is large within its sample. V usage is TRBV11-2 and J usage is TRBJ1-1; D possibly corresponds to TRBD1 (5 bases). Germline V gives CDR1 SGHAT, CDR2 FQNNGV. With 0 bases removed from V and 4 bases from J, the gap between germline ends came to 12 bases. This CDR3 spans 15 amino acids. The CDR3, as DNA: TGTGCCAGCAGCTTAGATTGGGGGTTGGGCACTGAAGCTTTCTTT. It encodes CASSLDWGLGTEAFF.

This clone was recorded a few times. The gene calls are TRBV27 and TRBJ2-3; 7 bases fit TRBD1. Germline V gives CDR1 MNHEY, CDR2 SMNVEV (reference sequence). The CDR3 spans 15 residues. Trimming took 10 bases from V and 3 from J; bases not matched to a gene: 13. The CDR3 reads CATADPTGATDTQYF. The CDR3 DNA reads TGTGCCACGGCCGATCCTACAGGGGCTACAGATACGCAGTATTTT.

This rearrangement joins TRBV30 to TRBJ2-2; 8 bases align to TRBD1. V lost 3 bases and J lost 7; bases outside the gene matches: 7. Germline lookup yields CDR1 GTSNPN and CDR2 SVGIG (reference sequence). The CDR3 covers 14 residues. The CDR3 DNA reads TGTGCCTGGAGCCTTAGACAGGGGCACGGGGAGCTGTTTTTT. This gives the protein CAWSLRQGHGELFF.

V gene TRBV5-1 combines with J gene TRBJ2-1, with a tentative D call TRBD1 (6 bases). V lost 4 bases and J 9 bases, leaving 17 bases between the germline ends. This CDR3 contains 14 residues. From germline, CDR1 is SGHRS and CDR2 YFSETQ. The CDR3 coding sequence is TGCGCCAGCAGCAACGACGGGGACACGCCTGAGCAGTTCTTC. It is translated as CASSNDGDTPEQFF.

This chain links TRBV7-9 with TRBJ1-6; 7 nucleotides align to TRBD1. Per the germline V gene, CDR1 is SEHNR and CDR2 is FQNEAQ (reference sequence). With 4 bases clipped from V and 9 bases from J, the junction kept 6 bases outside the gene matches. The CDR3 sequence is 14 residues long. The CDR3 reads CASSSGTASSPLHF. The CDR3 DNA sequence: TGTGCCAGCAGCTCCGGGACAGCTAGTTCACCCCTCCACTTT.

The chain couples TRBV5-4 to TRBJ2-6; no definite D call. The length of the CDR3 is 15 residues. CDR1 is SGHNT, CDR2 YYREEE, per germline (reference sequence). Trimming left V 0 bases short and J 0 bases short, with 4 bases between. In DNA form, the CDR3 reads TGTGCCAGCAGCTTGGACTTCTCTGGGGCCAACGTCCTGACTTTC. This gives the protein CASSLDFSGANVLTF.

The chain's CDR3 is CASSLTRGTKAQYF. Here the CDR3 DNA reads TGTGCCAGCAGCTTAACGCGAGGGACGAAAGCGCAGTACTTC. The chain uses TRBV7-2 and TRBJ2-7; D possibly uses TRBD1 or TRBD2 (5 bases each). CDR1 SGHTA and CDR2 FQGNSA come from the germline V gene. The V end lost 2 bases, the J end lost 9 bases, and 17 bases lay between the germline ends. The CDR3 spans 14 residues.

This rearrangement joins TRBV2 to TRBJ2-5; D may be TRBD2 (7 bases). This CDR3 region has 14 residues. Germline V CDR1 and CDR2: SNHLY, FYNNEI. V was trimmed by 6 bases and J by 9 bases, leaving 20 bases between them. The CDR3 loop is CASSKGGGGESQYF. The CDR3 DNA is TGTGCCAGCAGCAAAGGGGGGGGAGGGGAGTCCCAGTACTTC.